This entry features one TCR beta chain sequence. The sample originates from a study of blood T cell repertoires in COVID-19. Study in general: The United States, Italy and Spain supplied acute and convalescent COVID-19 samples. T cells, B-cell-depleted T cells, or PBMCs supplied cDNA or gDNA.

Unmatched junction bases numbered 20, after V lost 3 bases and J lost 6 bases. This CDR3 is built from 19 residues. The V gene's germline CDR1 is SGDLS and CDR2 YYNGEE. Per the original data handling: Counts of nucleated cells, estimated from reference gene primer amplification, were obtained. The repertoire was sequenced with immunoSEQ multiplex PCR; TCRdb's copy has only in-frame clones and lacks some. D and trimming were read from the DNA, whereas the V and J calls and clone size are those reported in that table. The data contain about 180,000 clones, 87% of them seen just once; the ten biggest clones take up about 1.4%.

The specimen was peripheral blood. V and J are TRBV9 and TRBJ2-1; 8 bases agree with TRBD2. This receptor was obtained from a woman aged 45-59 years with acute or convalescent COVID-19. As DNA, the CDR3 is TGTGCCAGCAGCGCACCGAAGGGGATTCAGCGGGGGATCTTCAATGAGCAGTTCTTC. Translated: CASSAPKGIQRGIFNEQFF.